This T cell receptor (beta chain) was sequenced for a study of relationships among human T cell subsets. TCR alpha and beta CDR3s were amplified from mRNA by semiquantitative ARM-PCR. Exponential amplification used communal superprimers after tagged nested gene-specific primers in ARM-PCR. TCRdb processed the multiplex PCR reads anew with MiXCR; each CDR3 protein has one entry. The sample records about 14,000 distinct CDR3 sequences, roughly 60% being singletons. This clonotype showed up just once. Its antigen is not known. Anti-CD25 beads selected CD4+CD25+ regulatory T cells from positively selected CD4+ cells. Findings and caveats of the study: Over 60% of CD8+ cytotoxic sequences came from clones with over 100 reads. Across seven subsets, gene usage, CDR3 length and N-additions did not differ significantly.

Per germline, CDR1 DFQATT and CDR2 SNEGSKA (reference sequence). The V end was cut by 3 bases, the J end by 1 base, with 10 bases between. The CDR3 is made up of 13 amino acids. The receptor was isolated from a man aged 35 to 55 in good health. The sample was Tregs sorted from blood. The chain employs TRBV20-1 and TRBJ2-7; the D gene is possibly TRBD1 (6 bases). The DNA of the CDR3 is TGCAGTGCTAGGGACAGCCGGTCCTACGAGCAGTACTTC. Translating it yields CSARDSRSYEQYF.